The T cell receptor beta chain under discussion was sequenced for a study of blood T cell repertoires in COVID-19 (dated by TCRdb to 2019 to 2021). Background for the entire study: Collaborator samples came from the United States, Italy and Spain and covered acute and convalescent phases of COVID-19. Where HLA class I and class II types were available, the types were taken from metadata supplied by the sample provider, not from assay-based typing. The repertoires were released in a freely available public database meant as a resource for research on the immune response to SARS-CoV-2. Deeply sampled blood TCRbeta repertoires from subjects exposed to, actively infected with, or recovered from COVID-19 were included in the dataset. Samples were obtained from the ongoing ImmuneRACE study (first 160 participants) and from 1,200 or so subjects provided by 6 global collaborators. Nearly every sample came with metadata listing a de-identified subject ID, COVID-19 status, age in years and sex. The material from the prospective study consisted of cDNA or gDNA derived from T cells, B-cell-depleted T cells, or PBMCs. Beyond this particular receptor, the publication reports: How much clinical and demographic metadata was included differed by source and by participant, and the metadata was provided uncurated.

The collaborating institutions used their own protocols to collect whole blood in K2EDTA tubes. Collaborator samples were shipped for TCRbeta analysis as frozen whole blood, isolated PBMCs, or DNA extracted from either sample type. TCRbeta CDR3 regions were amplified from genomic DNA by means of the immunoSEQ Assay, a bias-controlled multiplex PCR. Turning to the authors' computational methods: The number of nucleated cells in each sample was estimated from the amplification of reference gene primers within the assay. To quantify the absolute abundance of each unique TCRbeta CDR3 rearrangement, sequence reads were collapsed and filtered. For each sample, productive Simpson clonality was calculated as the square root of Simpson's diversity index over productive rearrangements. TCRdb holds this immuneACCESS table with in-frame rearrangements only. Some clones are missing; in checked studies, unresolved V genes explain under half, and the rest has no known cause. Clone size and the V and J calls come from that table; the DNA yielded D and trimming. This sample comprises more than 250,000 clones, 65% to 90% of them detected only once. Of the sample, roughly 4.6% is held by the ten largest clones.

As regards this clone: Its antigen specificity is not known. Base qualities are not at hand, and no much larger clone is one base apart.

Source material: peripheral blood. This clonotype was obtained from a middle-aged man with active or convalescent COVID-19.

The CDR3 protein: CASSLADGMTLEQYF. The DNA sequence follows: TGTGCCAGCAGCTTAGCAGACGGAATGACTTTAGAGCAGTACTTC. The chain couples TRBV7-2 to TRBJ2-7; no D segment can be confidently identified. V sheds 0 bases and J sheds 7 bases, leaving 16 bases between their ends. CDR1 and CDR2, looked up from the germline V gene, are SGHTA and FQGNSA. Its CDR3 holds 15 amino acids, cysteine through phenylalanine. This entry keeps only the CDR3 DNA: 45 bases, framed from base 1.